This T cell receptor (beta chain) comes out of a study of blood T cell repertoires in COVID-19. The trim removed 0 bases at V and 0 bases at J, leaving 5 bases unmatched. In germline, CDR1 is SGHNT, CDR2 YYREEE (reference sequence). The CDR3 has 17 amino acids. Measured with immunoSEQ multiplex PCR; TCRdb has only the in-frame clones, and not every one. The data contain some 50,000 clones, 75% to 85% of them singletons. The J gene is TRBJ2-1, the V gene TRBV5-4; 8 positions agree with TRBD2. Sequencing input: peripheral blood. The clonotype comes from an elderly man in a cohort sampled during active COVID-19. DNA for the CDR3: TGTGCCAGCAGCTTGGGAGGGACTAGGAGCTCCTACAATGAGCAGTTCTTC. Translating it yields CASSLGGTRSSYNEQFF.